The T cell receptor beta chain described here comes from a study of molecular identifiers for immune sequencing clone quantification. Study results and caveats: In naive cells, clones above 20 RNA copies held under 1% of molecules, whereas in effector cells they held over 97%.

Germline CDR1 is MDHEN and CDR2 is SYDVKM. V gave up 9 bases and J gave up 6 bases, with 20 bases separating them. The CDR3 covers 15 residues. Bulk libraries came from a prior protocol with listed TCR primers. Using its own MiXCR run on the PCR reads, TCRdb lists one record per CDR3 protein. The sample gives 490,000 or so distinct CDR3 sequences, 25% of which show up once; 0.7% to 0.9% is in the top ten. This clonotype was seen at least ten times. Its antigen is not known. Using 10%, 30% or 50% RNA, naive CD8 libraries were derived from around 20,000 to 990,000 sorted cells. A CD8+CD4-CCR7+CD45RA+ gate was used to sort naive CD8 T cells.

Sequencing used naive CD8+ T cells from blood, with Jurkat cell RNA spiked in. Subset defined: FACS-sorted CD8+CD4-CCR7+CD45RA+ naive T cells. The chain has TRBV28 and TRBJ1-4; possible D gene TRBD1, 5 bases. This clonotype originated in a human donor in good health. Some libraries in this study had Jurkat cell RNA spiked in. The CDR3 region is CASTDSGNGYEKLFF. CDR3 nucleotides: TGTGCCAGTACTGACAGCGGAAACGGTTATGAAAAACTGTTTTTT.